This T cell receptor (beta chain) was identified in a study of blood T cell repertoires in COVID-19. Germline V gives CDR1 SGHTA, CDR2 FQGNSA. This CDR3 has 17 residues. Trimming cost V 2 bases and J 1 base; bases outside gene matches: 4. The assay was immunoSEQ multiplex PCR, and TCRdb's table has in-frame clones only and misses some. Here the sample spans 120,000 to 150,000 clones, over 70% being singletons. This TCR derives from a man older than 75 with acute or convalescent COVID-19. This rearrangement joins TRBV7-2 to TRBJ2-1, with 11 bases matching TRBD2. The sample was peripheral blood. The CDR3 DNA follows: TGTGCCAGCAGCTTAAGGTTAGCGGGAGGGTCCTACAATGAGCAGTTCTTC. It is translated as CASSLRLAGGSYNEQFF.